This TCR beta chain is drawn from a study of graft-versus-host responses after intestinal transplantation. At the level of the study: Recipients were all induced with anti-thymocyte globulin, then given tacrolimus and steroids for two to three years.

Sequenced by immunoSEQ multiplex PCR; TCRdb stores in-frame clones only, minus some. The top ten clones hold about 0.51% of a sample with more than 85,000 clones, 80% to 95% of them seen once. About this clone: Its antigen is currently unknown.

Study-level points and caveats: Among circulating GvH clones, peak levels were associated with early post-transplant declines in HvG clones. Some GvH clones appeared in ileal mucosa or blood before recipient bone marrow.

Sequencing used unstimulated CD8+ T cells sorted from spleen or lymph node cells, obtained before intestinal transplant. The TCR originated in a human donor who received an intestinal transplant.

CDR3 residues: CASSIALARWDEQFF. The CDR3 DNA is TGTGCCAGTAGTATAGCCCTAGCGCGATGGGATGAGCAGTTCTTC. The chain has TRBV19 and TRBJ2-1, with D perhaps TRBD2 (6 bases). V shed 1 base and J shed 8 bases, with 15 bases lying between them. This CDR3 is built from 15 residues. The V gene's germline CDR1 is LNHDA and CDR2 SQIVND (reference sequence).